This T cell receptor beta chain is drawn from a study of breast tumors, draining lymph nodes, adjacent tissues. Study results and limitations: Tumor T cell lymph node origin was a supported hypothesis, not proven. Tumors had less TCR diversity than lymph nodes, more than nontumor tissue. Tumor and nontumor repertoires were significantly more similar in luminal-like than in basal-like breast cancer. The data were judged consistent with most tumor T cells coming from lymph node and expanding in tumor.

Samples came from axillary lymph nodes draining the breast cancer. For this clonotype: The antigen remains undetermined. A read error may account for a junction end that differs from germline.

The CDR3 contains 16 residues. Germline CDR1 and CDR2: SNHLY and FYNNEI. One entry per CDR3 protein results from TCRdb running MiXCR on the multiplex PCR reads. The sample records 65,000 to 80,000 distinct CDR3 sequences, approximately 19% being singletons. This receptor was obtained from a female donor with breast cancer. Some clones in this sample may be carry-over from other donors' samples. Sequences were obtained from axillary lymph node tissue. This sequence joins TRBV2 and TRBJ2-2; 7 nucleotides line up with TRBD2. The CDR3 nucleotides are TGTGCCAGCAGATGGAGCGGGACCTCGGGGACCGGGGAGCTGCTTTTT. Protein: CASRWSGTSGTGELLF.